This TCR beta chain was recorded in a study of T cell responses to AZD1222 COVID-19 vaccine. Some clones are missing from TCRdb's copy, which holds only in-frame ones; the method was immunoSEQ multiplex PCR. Of fewer than 200,000 clones listed, 70% to 90% are singletons. Germline V gene lookup returns CDR1 SGHRS and CDR2 YFSETQ. The junction had 4 bases not matched to a gene; V was cut back by 0 bases and J by 8 bases. This CDR3 region has 15 residues. Broader study findings: Donors were chiefly white British, with a greater number of females, and clonal diversity was perhaps underestimated.

This clone was seen just once. Its antigen is currently unknown. Sequenced here: peripheral blood, sampled on day 0 of AZD1222 vaccination. The receptor's source is an adult in good health. J is TRBJ1-6 and V is TRBV5-1, with TRBD1 matching 8 bases. This CDR3 is CASSLGQGTYSPLHF. The CDR3 DNA follows: TGCGCCAGCAGCTTGGGACAGGGGACATATTCACCCCTCCACTTT.